The source of this T cell receptor beta chain is a study of technical replicates of blood from a handful of donors. Repertoires were generated with immunoSEQ multiplex PCR, while TCRdb's copy carries only in-frame clones and drops some. Of some 48,000 clones listed, 95% to 96% were seen once; the top ten hold roughly 0.36%. The sequenced material came from T cells isolated from PBMCs. The clonotype was recovered from a human donor in good health.

The CDR3 spells CASSLQGAYGYTF. The CDR3 region has the DNA TGTGCCAGCAGCCTACAGGGGGCATATGGCTACACCTTC. The chain employs TRBV5-4 and TRBJ1-2, with 9 bases fitting TRBD1. The CDR3 consists of 13 residues. V was clipped by 4 bases and J by 5 bases; unmatched bases: 3. Germline V gives CDR1 SGHNT, CDR2 YYREEE (reference sequence). The complete variable domain, with remaining parts taken from reference TRBV5-4 and TRBJ1-2, reads ETGVTQSPTHLIKTRGQQVTLRCSSQSGHNTVSWYQQALGQGPQFIFQYYREEENGRGNFPPRFSGLQFPNYSSELNVNALELDDSALYLCASSLQGAYGYTFGSGTRLTVV.